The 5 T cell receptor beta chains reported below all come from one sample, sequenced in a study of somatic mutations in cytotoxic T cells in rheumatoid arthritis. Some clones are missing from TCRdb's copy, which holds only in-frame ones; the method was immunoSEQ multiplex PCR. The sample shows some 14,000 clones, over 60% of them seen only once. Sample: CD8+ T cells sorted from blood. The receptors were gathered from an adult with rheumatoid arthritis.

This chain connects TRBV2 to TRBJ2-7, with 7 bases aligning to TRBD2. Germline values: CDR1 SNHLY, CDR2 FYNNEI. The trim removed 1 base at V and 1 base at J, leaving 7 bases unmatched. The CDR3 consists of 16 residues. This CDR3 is CASSEGPAGVSYEQYF. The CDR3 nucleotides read TGTGCCAGCAGTGAAGGGCCGGCGGGGGTATCCTACGAGCAGTACTTC.

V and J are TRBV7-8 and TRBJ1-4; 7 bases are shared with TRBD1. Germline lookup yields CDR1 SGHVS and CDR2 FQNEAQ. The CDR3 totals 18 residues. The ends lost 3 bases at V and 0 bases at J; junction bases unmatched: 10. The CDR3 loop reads CASSFPLRDSATNEKLFF. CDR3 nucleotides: TGTGCCAGCAGCTTTCCTCTCCGGGACAGTGCAACTAATGAAAAACTGTTTTTT.

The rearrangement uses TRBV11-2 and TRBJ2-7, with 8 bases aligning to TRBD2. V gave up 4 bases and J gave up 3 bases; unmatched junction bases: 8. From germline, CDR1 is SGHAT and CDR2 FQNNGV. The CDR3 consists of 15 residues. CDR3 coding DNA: TGTGCCAGCAGCTCTAAGACTAGCGAGATCTACGAGCAGTACTTC. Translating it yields CASSSKTSEIYEQYF.

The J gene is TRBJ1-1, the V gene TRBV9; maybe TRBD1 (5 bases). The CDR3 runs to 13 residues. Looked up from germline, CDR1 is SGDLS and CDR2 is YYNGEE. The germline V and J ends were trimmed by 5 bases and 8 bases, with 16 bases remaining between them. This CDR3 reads CASSEFPGSEAFF. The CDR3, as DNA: TGTGCCAGCAGTGAGTTCCCAGGGTCGGAAGCTTTCTTT.

The CDR3 region is CASSEVPPGELFF. Written as DNA, the CDR3 is TGCGCCAGCAGTGAAGTACCCCCCGGGGAGCTGTTTTTT. The V call is TRBV10-2, the J call TRBJ2-2; D not resolved. Germline V lookup: CDR1 WSHSY, CDR2 SAAADI. The germline V and J ends were trimmed by 3 bases and 6 bases, with 8 bases remaining between them. The CDR3 has 13 amino acids.